Reported below is one T cell receptor (beta chain). Antigen unknown. The data stem from a study of monozygotic twins with inflammatory bowel disease. Study-level results: Varying immunosuppressive regimens may have increased patient repertoire variability.

The CDR3 has 15 amino acids. In germline, CDR1 is SGHRS, CDR2 YFSETQ. Nested amplification of TCRalpha and TCRbeta cDNA involved two PCRs of approximately 16 and 10 cycles. TCRdb re-called the 5' RACE reads, yielding one record per CDR3 amino acid sequence without DNA. The repertoire shows about 440,000 distinct CDR3 sequences; the top ten hold 2% to 2.5%. This TCR came from a human donor with ulcerative colitis or Crohn's disease, or a healthy co-twin of an affected twin (not recorded which). Source material: blood. This rearrangement joins TRBV5-1 to TRBJ2-2. CDR3 sequence reads: CASSLAEQYTGELFF.